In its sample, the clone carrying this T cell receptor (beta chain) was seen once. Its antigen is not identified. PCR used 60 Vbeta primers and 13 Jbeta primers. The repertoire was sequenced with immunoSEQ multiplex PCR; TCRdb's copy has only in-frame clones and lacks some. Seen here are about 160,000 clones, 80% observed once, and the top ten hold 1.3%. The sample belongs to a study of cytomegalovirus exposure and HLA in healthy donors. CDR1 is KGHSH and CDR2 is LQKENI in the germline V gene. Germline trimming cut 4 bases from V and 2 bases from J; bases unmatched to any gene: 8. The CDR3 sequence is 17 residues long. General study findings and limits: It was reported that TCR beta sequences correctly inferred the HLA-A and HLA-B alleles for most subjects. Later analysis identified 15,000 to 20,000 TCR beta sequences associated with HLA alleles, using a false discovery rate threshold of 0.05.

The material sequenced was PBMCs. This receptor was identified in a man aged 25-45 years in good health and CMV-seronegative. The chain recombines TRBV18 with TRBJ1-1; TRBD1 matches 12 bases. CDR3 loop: CASSRDRDRGPNTEAFF. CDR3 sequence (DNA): TGTGCCAGCTCACGGGACCGGGACAGGGGGCCTAACACTGAAGCTTTCTTT.